This T cell receptor beta chain was documented in a study of blood T cell repertoires in COVID-19. The data were produced by immunoSEQ multiplex PCR, yet TCRdb's version contains in-frame clones alone and is incomplete. The table has 150,000 to 200,000 clones, approximately 89% seen once. V shed 8 bases and J 3 bases; nucleotides not matched to a gene: 7. This CDR3 comprises 15 residues. CDR1 and CDR2 from the germline V gene are SGHTA and FQGNSA. This clone was counted only a few times. This TCR was recovered from a woman aged 18-29 years who had recovered from COVID-19. Material: PBMCs or T cells enriched from blood (not recorded which). V usage is TRBV7-2 and J usage is TRBJ2-2; TRBD1 matches 9 bases. CDR3: CASHRDRVDTGELFF. CDR3 nucleotides: TGTGCCAGCCACCGGGACAGGGTGGACACCGGGGAGCTGTTTTTT.